The next 31 T cell receptor beta chains were all read from a single sample in a study of CD8 T cells in Susac syndrome. cDNA came from approximately 0.5 to 1 ug RNA primed by random hexamers. TCRdb itself ran the immunoSEQ multiplex PCR reads through MiXCR, one entry per CDR3 protein. The repertoire holds fewer than 200,000 distinct CDR3 sequences, with roughly 95% as singletons. The source material was CD8+ T cells from PBMCs. All receptors come from a human donor with multiple sclerosis.

The gene calls are TRBV12-3 or TRBV12-4 and TRBJ2-5, with D perhaps being TRBD1 or TRBD2 (5 bases each). With 7 bases removed from V and 2 bases from J, the gap between germline ends came to 14 bases. The CDR3 is 14 residues long. This CDR3 reads CASTLGWGQETQYF. The CDR3 nucleotides read TGTGCCAGCACCCTCGGTTGGGGGCAAGAGACCCAGTACTTC.

This sequence joins TRBV23-1 and TRBJ1-1, with D possibly TRBD1 on 6 matching bases. TRBV23-1 has ORF status, its function being uncertain. Trimming pared 4 bases from V and 0 bases from J, leaving 12 bases between. CDR3 size: 15 residues. DNA of the CDR3: TGCGCCAGCAGTCGACACAGGGTTATGAACACTGAAGCTTTCTTT. Encoded protein: CASSRHRVMNTEAFF.

The chain combines TRBV11-2 with TRBJ2-1; D is uncertain. V was trimmed by 3 bases and J by 7 bases, leaving 7 bases between them. Germline V gene lookup returns CDR1 SGHAT and CDR2 FQNNGV. The CDR3 runs to 12 residues. CDR3 sequence: CASSLYSNEQFF. DNA of the CDR3: TGTGCCAGCAGCTTGTACAGTAATGAGCAGTTCTTC.

Written as DNA, the CDR3 is TGTGCCAGCAGCCCAGGGGGCCGCCACGAGCAGTACTTC. Translating it yields CASSPGGRHEQYF. This chain links TRBV3-1 with TRBJ2-7; 8 positions match TRBD1. V gave up 4 bases and J gave up 5 bases; unmatched junction bases: 4. Germline CDR1 LGHDT, CDR2 YNNKEL (reference sequence). The CDR3 length is 13 residues.

V and J are TRBV9 and TRBJ2-1, with D maybe TRBD1 (5 bases). V lost 7 bases and J lost 7, with 12 bases in between. There are 12 residues in the CDR3. Germline CDR1 and CDR2: SGDLS and YYNGEE. The CDR3 region is CASGQGLNEQFF. The DNA of the CDR3 is TGTGCCAGCGGGCAGGGTCTGAATGAGCAGTTCTTC.

The table lists this clonotype with a count of one. The genes are TRBV3-1 and TRBJ2-7, with D uncertain. The ends were cut back, 0 bases at V and 6 bases at J, with 18 bases in the middle. The CDR3 contains 16 residues. The germline CDR1 and CDR2 sequences are LGHDT and YNNKEL (reference sequence). Here the CDR3 reads CASSQEVGGDEGEQYF. CDR3 coding DNA: TGTGCCAGCAGCCAAGAAGTCGGCGGAGATGAAGGCGAGCAGTACTTC.

This rearrangement joins TRBV27 to TRBJ2-4; 11 bases line up with TRBD2. Germline V gene data show CDR1 as MNHEY and CDR2 as SMNVEV (reference sequence). The trim removed 8 bases at V and 9 bases at J, leaving 15 bases unmatched. CDR3 length equals 16 residues. The CDR3 reads CASRQGKGLAGTIQYF. The CDR3 region has the DNA TGTGCCAGCCGACAGGGGAAAGGACTAGCGGGTACCATTCAGTACTTC.

In DNA form, the CDR3 reads TGTGCCAGCAGCTTTCTACTAGCGGGAGGGCCACGGTACAATGAGCAGTTCTTC. Its protein is CASSFLLAGGPRYNEQFF. V is TRBV7-9 and J is TRBJ2-1; 13 bases match TRBD2. The germline CDR1 and CDR2 sequences are SEHNR and FQNEAQ (reference sequence). Trimming took 3 bases from V and 4 from J; bases not matched to a gene: 9. The CDR3 runs 18 residues.

V is TRBV6-2 or TRBV6-3 and J is TRBJ2-1; D remains unclear. Trimming took 10 bases from V and 2 from J, leaving 12 bases between them. Per the germline V gene, CDR1 is MNHEY and CDR2 is SVGEGT. The CDR3 is made up of 13 amino acids. CDR3 protein: CATAWVTYNEQFF. The CDR3 nucleotides read TGTGCCACCGCGTGGGTCACCTACAATGAGCAGTTCTTC.

CDR3 in DNA: TGTGCCAGCAGTTTAGTGGGGACAGCCTATGGCTACACCTTC. It translates to CASSLVGTAYGYTF. J is TRBJ1-2 and V is TRBV12-3 or TRBV12-4; 7 nucleotides match TRBD1. V shed 1 base, J shed 4 bases, and the junction held 3 bases outside the gene matches. The CDR3 contains 14 residues.

The J gene is TRBJ2-7, the V gene TRBV11-2; tentatively, D is TRBD2 (6 bases). CDR1 and CDR2 from the germline V gene are SGHAT and FQNNGV. Trimming removed 8 bases at V and 5 bases at J, with 22 bases between. This CDR3 is built from 15 residues. CDR3 residues: CASLPGLAEYHEQYF. CDR3 nucleotide sequence: TGTGCCAGCCTCCCCGGTTTAGCGGAGTACCACGAGCAGTACTTC.

The gene calls are TRBV6-1 and TRBJ2-7; D gene ambiguous. V was shortened by 11 bases and J by 2 bases, with 13 bases between the two germline ends. The CDR3 length is 12 residues. The germline V gene has CDR1 MNHNS and CDR2 SASEGT. The CDR3 bases are TGTGCCGCCATGGGTGCTACCTACGAGCAGTACTTC. Its protein is CAAMGATYEQYF.

The chain has TRBV7-9 and TRBJ1-2; no firm D call. The V end lost 3 bases, the J end lost 8 bases, and 13 bases lay between the germline ends. The CDR3 has 13 residues. Per the germline V gene, CDR1 is SEHNR and CDR2 is FQNEAQ (reference sequence). CDR3 nucleotides: TGTGCCAGCAGCTTCTCGACCCTAAGAGGCTACACCTTC. Translation: CASSFSTLRGYTF.

This chain uses TRBV29-1 with TRBJ1-2, with D hard to call. CDR3 length: 11 amino acids. The germline CDR1 and CDR2 sequences are SQVTM and ANQGSEA. Trimming stripped 8 bases from V and 8 bases from J, with 15 bases between. In nucleotides, the CDR3 is TGCAGCCCCGGACCGAGTTTCGGCTACACCTTC. Translating gives CSPGPSFGYTF.

This chain uses TRBV11-2 with TRBJ2-1; D is undetermined. Germline V gene lookup returns CDR1 SGHAT and CDR2 FQNNGV. The CDR3 totals 18 residues. V was trimmed by 5 bases and J by 0 bases, leaving 20 bases between them. The CDR3 DNA follows: TGTGCCAGCAGCCTTAGATACTTTAGCCTTTTCTCCTACAATGAGCAGTTCTTC. It is translated as CASSLRYFSLFSYNEQFF.

The V and J genes are TRBV12-3 or TRBV12-4 and TRBJ2-3, with no clear D. Trimming removed 10 bases from V and 4 bases from J, with 12 bases in between. The CDR3 runs to 12 residues. CDR3 region: CAIQLGADTQYF. The CDR3 nucleotides read TGTGCCATCCAGTTAGGCGCAGATACGCAGTATTTT.

This chain links TRBV7-9 with TRBJ2-1; 7 bases match TRBD2. The CDR3 consists of 17 residues. The junction had 11 bases not matched to a gene; V was cut back by 3 bases and J by 3 bases. CDR1 and CDR2 from the germline V gene are SEHNR and FQNEAQ (reference sequence). The DNA of the CDR3 is TGTGCCAGCAGCTTGGGCTATGGGGGGGTAAGCTACAATGAGCAGTTCTTC. Translated, it gives CASSLGYGGVSYNEQFF.

This clonotype was seen just once. The chain has TRBV12-3 or TRBV12-4 and TRBJ1-2; weak D call: TRBD1 (5 bases). V was cut by 8 bases and J by 7 bases, with 11 bases left in between. The CDR3 has 11 amino acids. The CDR3 reads CASWQGVGYTF. The CDR3 DNA is TGTGCCAGCTGGCAGGGTGTTGGCTACACCTTC.

This chain links TRBV3-1 with TRBJ2-3, with D unresolved. This CDR3 is 15 amino acids long. Germline values: CDR1 LGHDT, CDR2 YNNKEL (reference sequence). The ends were cut back, 4 bases at V and 6 bases at J, with 17 bases in the middle. This chain's CDR3 is CASSPDPVPSDTQYF. CDR3 DNA sequence: TGTGCCAGCAGCCCTGACCCGGTCCCCTCGGATACGCAGTATTTT.

V usage is TRBV27 and J usage is TRBJ2-7, with a possible D match to TRBD1 (5 bases). Trimming took off 5 bases at V and 2 bases at J, with 16 bases between the two ends. This CDR3 is 15 amino acids long. Germline loops: CDR1 MNHEY, CDR2 SMNVEV (reference sequence). The DNA of the CDR3 is TGTGCCAGCAGTCCTACGACAGCTGGTGCCTACGAGCAGTACTTC. This gives the protein CASSPTTAGAYEQYF.

This chain uses TRBV20-1 with TRBJ2-2; D may be TRBD1 (6 bases). This CDR3 contains 16 residues. Germline V CDR1 and CDR2: DFQATT, SNEGSKA (reference sequence). Trimming shortened V by 0 bases and J by 2 bases, and 13 bases separated the two germline ends. The CDR3 DNA follows: TGCAGTGCTAGAGATCAGGGGATCCTCAACACCGGGGAGCTGTTTTTT. Residues: CSARDQGILNTGELFF.

The chain joins TRBV27 to TRBJ1-2; TRBD1 might be the D (6 bases). CDR1 and CDR2 (germline): MNHEY, SMNVEV (reference sequence). The CDR3 totals 15 residues. Trimming took 2 bases from V and 5 from J, leaving 15 bases between them. The CDR3 DNA reads as TGTGCCAGCAGTTTACTAGGACAGCGAAAATATGGCTACACCTTC. As protein: CASSLLGQRKYGYTF.

The chain is built from TRBV7-9 and TRBJ2-5, with D possibly TRBD1 on 6 matching bases. Trimming shortened V by 5 bases and J by 4 bases, and 14 bases separated the two germline ends. Germline V gene sequence: CDR1 SEHNR, CDR2 FQNEAQ (reference sequence). The length of the CDR3 is 14 residues. The CDR3 reads CASSNNRARETQYF. In nucleotides, the CDR3 is TGTGCCAGCAGCAACAACAGGGCGAGAGAGACCCAGTACTTC.

The rearrangement uses TRBV29-1 and TRBJ2-5; D is ambiguous. Germline V gene sequence: CDR1 SQVTM, CDR2 ANQGSEA. The CDR3 loop spans 14 amino acids. V gave up 2 bases and J gave up 7 bases, with 17 bases separating them. The CDR3 loop is CSVETGQVSGTQYF. DNA for the CDR3: TGCAGCGTTGAAACTGGTCAGGTGTCGGGGACCCAGTACTTC.

CDR3 protein: CSVLDSGEQYF. DNA of the CDR3: TGCAGCGTGCTGGACTCTGGCGAGCAGTACTTC. V is TRBV29-1 and J is TRBJ2-7; D is perhaps TRBD2 (5 bases). V was pared by 6 bases and J by 6 bases, with 12 bases between. This CDR3 is built from 11 residues. CDR1 is SQVTM and CDR2 is ANQGSEA in the germline V gene.

The chain's CDR3 is CASSPRGTDYEQYF. The CDR3 coding sequence is TGTGCCAGCAGCCCACGGGGGACAGACTACGAGCAGTACTTC. The chain couples TRBV28 to TRBJ2-7; D is possibly TRBD1 (7 bases). The CDR3 is 14 amino acids. The germline gives CDR1 MDHEN, CDR2 SYDVKM. V shed 6 bases and J shed 3 bases, with 15 bases lying between them.

The chain couples TRBV7-9 to TRBJ2-3, with D maybe TRBD2 (6 bases). Germline V lookup: CDR1 SEHNR, CDR2 FQNEAQ (reference sequence). The V gene lost 1 base and the J gene lost 7 bases, with 21 bases spanning the gap. There are 17 residues in the CDR3. The CDR3 is CASSLGGRETRVNTQYF. CDR3 sequence (DNA): TGTGCCAGCAGCTTAGGAGGACGGGAGACCCGCGTGAATACGCAGTATTTT.

V usage is TRBV2 and J usage is TRBJ2-5; the D gene is possibly TRBD2 (5 bases). This CDR3 comprises 13 residues. From germline, CDR1 is SNHLY and CDR2 FYNNEI. Trimming stripped 4 bases from V and 0 bases from J, with 6 bases between. For the CDR3, the DNA is TGTGCCAGCAGTGTAGCGTACCAAGAGACCCAGTACTTC. Protein sequence: CASSVAYQETQYF. Full variable domain (remainder filled in from reference TRBV2 and TRBJ2-5): EPEVTQTPSHQVTQMGQEVILRCVPISNHLYFYWYRQILGQKVEFLVSFYNNEISEKSEIFDDQFSVERPDGSNFTLKIRSTKLEDSAMYFCASSVAYQETQYFGPGTRLLVL.

CDR3 nucleotide sequence: TGTGCCAGCAGCCAAGATGGCCAGGGAGCTTACTATGGCTACACCTTC. Translated, it gives CASSQDGQGAYYGYTF. The rearrangement links TRBV4-2 to TRBJ1-2; tentatively, D is TRBD1 (5 bases). Trimming removed 0 bases at V and 3 bases at J, with 14 bases between. Germline assignment: CDR1 LGHNA and CDR2 YNFKEQ. The CDR3 spans 16 residues.

This chain links TRBV12-3 or TRBV12-4 with TRBJ2-5, with 12 bases identical to TRBD1. The CDR3 totals 14 residues. V lost 6 bases and J lost 7; bases outside the gene matches: 6. The CDR3 spells CASREGQGAWTQYF. The CDR3 region has the DNA TGTGCCAGCAGGGAGGGACAGGGGGCTTGGACCCAGTACTTC.

The chain carries TRBV7-2 and TRBJ1-1, with D hard to call. The germline CDR1 and CDR2 sequences are SGHTA and FQGNSA. Deletions cut 4 bases from V and 0 bases from J, with 12 bases between. This CDR3 region has 15 residues. CDR3 DNA sequence: TGTGCCAGCAGCTCGTTCGAACGGGTGAACACTGAAGCTTTCTTT. Its protein product is CASSSFERVNTEAFF. The variable domain in full, with the rest retrieved from reference TRBV7-2 and TRBJ1-1, is GAGVSQSPSNKVTEKGKDVELRCDPISGHTALYWYRQSLGQGLEFLIYFQGNSAPDKSGLPSDRFSAERTGGSVSTLTIQRTQQEDSAVYLCASSSFERVNTEAFFGQGTRLTVV.